This TCR beta chain was sequenced in a study of T-cell reconstitution after alpha-beta-depleted transplantation in children. This clonotype has more than one count but fewer than ten. This CDR3 has 16 amino acids. The V and J ends lost 5 bases and 1 base, in that order; junction bases with no gene match: 4. In germline, CDR1 is MDHEN, CDR2 SYDVKM. Unique molecular identifiers were used in preparing the TCRbeta library. TCRdb ran MiXCR on the PCR reads and lists one entry per CDR3 protein. In the table there are around 480,000 distinct CDR3 sequences, approximately 30% of which are singletons. The sample in question was PBMCs from the stem cell graft donor, obtained from the stem cell graft. The receptor was isolated from a human donor who donated a stem cell graft to a child with aplastic anemia. The gene calls are TRBV28 and TRBJ1-5, with TRBD1 matching 11 bases. The CDR3 coding sequence is TGTGCCAGCAGTGACCGGGACAGGGGGAGCAATCAGCCCCAGCATTTT. Its translation is CASSDRDRGSNQPQHF.